A single sample is the source of the 23 T cell receptor beta chains below, sequenced in a study of shared clonotypes between healthy human individuals. Some clones are missing from TCRdb's copy, which holds only in-frame ones; the method was immunoSEQ multiplex PCR. The sample includes over a million clones, about four fifths seen only once; the top ten take 0.5% to 0.6%. Specimen: memory CD4+ T cells from PBMCs. Subset meaning: CD45RA-negative fraction. These TCRs come from a man aged 18-30 years in good health. Some clones in this sample may be carry-over from other donors' samples.

The chain is built from TRBV5-6 and TRBJ2-7; 11 nucleotides align to TRBD2. The CDR3 sequence is 14 residues long. The trim removed 1 base at V and 6 bases at J, leaving 3 bases unmatched. In germline, CDR1 is SGHDT, CDR2 YYEEEE. CDR3 DNA sequence: TGTGCCAGCAGCTTGTTTACTAGCGGGAGCGAGCAGTACTTC. Amino acids: CASSLFTSGSEQYF.

The chain has TRBV10-3 and TRBJ2-7; TRBD2 matches 13 bases. The CDR3 extends over 14 amino acids. V lost 6 bases and J lost 3; bases outside the gene matches: 2. Germline V gene sequence: CDR1 ENHRY, CDR2 SYGVKD. CDR3 coding DNA: TGTGCCATCAGCCGGACTAGCGGGAGCTACGAGCAGTACTTC. Protein: CAISRTSGSYEQYF.

The J gene is TRBJ1-1, the V gene TRBV7-9, with TRBD1 as a possible D gene (6 bases). The V gene lost 5 bases and the J gene lost 5 bases, with 15 bases spanning the gap. The CDR3 runs 14 residues. Germline V gives CDR1 SEHNR, CDR2 FQNEAQ (reference sequence). This chain's CDR3 is CASSPTGLETEAFF. CDR3 DNA sequence: TGTGCCAGCAGCCCGACAGGCCTTGAGACTGAAGCTTTCTTT.

This clone turned up a few times. V and J are TRBV25-1 and TRBJ1-2; 8 positions match TRBD1. Trimming at V came to 2 bases and at J to 7 bases, leaving 6 bases not matched to a gene. Germline V gene data show CDR1 as MGHDK and CDR2 as SYGVNS. CDR3 length: 14 residues. In DNA form, the CDR3 reads TGTGCCAGCAGTGAAGGGCAGGGGGCCGGTGGCTACACCTTC. This translates into CASSEGQGAGGYTF.

The chain employs TRBV4-3 and TRBJ1-4; TRBD1 might be the D (6 bases). This CDR3 is built from 17 residues. The germline V gene encodes CDR1 LGHNA and CDR2 YSLEER. V was pared by 4 bases and J by 3 bases, with 18 bases between. The CDR3 region is CASSLDFPGTSNEKLFF. The DNA of the CDR3 is TGCGCCAGCAGCCTAGACTTTCCTGGGACATCTAATGAAAAACTGTTTTTT.

The chain links TRBV28 to TRBJ1-1; D ambiguous. Trimming left V 6 bases short and J 1 base short, with 21 bases between. CDR3 size: 17 residues. Germline V gene lookup returns CDR1 MDHEN and CDR2 SYDVKM. This CDR3 is CASRSYRGPGGNTEAFF. The CDR3 region has the DNA TGTGCCAGCAGATCGTATCGAGGGCCGGGTGGGAACACTGAAGCTTTCTTT.

On this clone: Just one base apart from a much larger clone, this may be a read error. The sample has other DNA sequences that encode this CDR3 too. The genes are TRBV7-2 and TRBJ1-1, with TRBD1 matching 7 bases. This CDR3 is 14 amino acids long. The V gene's germline CDR1 is SGHTA and CDR2 FQGNSA. The V gene end was trimmed by 5 bases and the J gene end by 0 bases; junction bases not matched to a gene: 3. CDR3 bases: TGTGCCAGCAGCACCGGGACAGTGAACACTGAAGCTTTCTTT. Amino acid sequence: CASSTGTVNTEAFF. The entire variable domain, with the rest obtained from reference TRBV7-2 and TRBJ1-1, is as follows: GAGVSQSPSNKVTEKGKDVELRCDPISGHTALYWYRQSLGQGLEFLIYFQGNSAPDKSGLPSDRFSAERTGGSVSTLTIQRTQQEDSAVYLCASSTGTVNTEAFFGQGTRLTVV.

The chain joins TRBV2 to TRBJ2-1, with TRBD2 matching over 9 bases. This CDR3 is built from 14 residues. Germline V CDR1 and CDR2: SNHLY, FYNNEI. V was clipped by 8 bases and J by 6 bases; unmatched bases: 8. CDR3 loop: CASHLKAGGNEQFF. In DNA, the CDR3 is TGTGCCAGCCACTTGAAAGCGGGGGGCAATGAGCAGTTCTTC.

The J gene is TRBJ2-7, the V gene TRBV19, with 8 bases identical to TRBD1. The trim removed 10 bases at V and 12 bases at J, leaving 8 bases unmatched. This CDR3 is 10 amino acids long. The germline gives CDR1 LNHDA, CDR2 SQIVND (reference sequence). CDR3 coding DNA: TGTGCCATTATGGGACAGGAACCGTACTTC. The encoded protein is CAIMGQEPYF.

This clone was seen at least ten times. The chain carries TRBV7-9 and TRBJ1-5; D perhaps matches TRBD1 (6 bases). The CDR3 is 13 amino acids. The germline V gene has CDR1 SEHNR and CDR2 FQNEAQ (reference sequence). V was shortened by 5 bases and J by 6 bases, with 11 bases between the two germline ends. The chain's CDR3 is CASSPETGQPQHF. CDR3 coding DNA: TGTGCCAGCAGCCCAGAGACAGGTCAGCCCCAGCATTTT.

This chain connects TRBV11-3 to TRBJ2-7, with 12 bases that match TRBD1. CDR1 is SGHNT and CDR2 is YENEEA in the germline V gene. The CDR3 loop spans 15 amino acids. V dropped 6 bases and J dropped 7; count of bases not matched to a gene: 10. The CDR3 region has the DNA TGTGCCAGCAGTCTAGGGACAGGGGGCGCGGAGGAGCAGTACTTC. This sequence encodes CASSLGTGGAEEQYF.

The chain combines TRBV5-1 with TRBJ2-1; 9 bases are shared with TRBD2. The CDR3 spans 15 residues. V gave up 0 bases and J gave up 9 bases; unmatched junction bases: 7. The germline gives CDR1 SGHRS, CDR2 YFSETQ. The CDR3 here is CASSLVSGRDSEQFF. For the CDR3, the DNA is TGCGCCAGCAGCTTGGTTAGCGGGAGAGATAGTGAGCAGTTCTTC. Using reference TRBV5-1 and TRBJ2-1 for the parts outside the CDR3, the full variable domain is KAGVTQTPRYLIKTRGQQVTLSCSPISGHRSVSWYQQTPGQGLQFLFEYFSETQRNKGNFPGRFSGRQFSNSRSEMNVSTLELGDSALYLCASSLVSGRDSEQFFGPGTRLTVL.

This chain links TRBV5-1 with TRBJ2-3; 7 bases are shared with TRBD1. Germline V gene sequence: CDR1 SGHRS, CDR2 YFSETQ. The V gene end was trimmed by 5 bases and the J gene end by 2 bases; junction bases not matched to a gene: 8. This CDR3 region has 15 residues. The chain's CDR3 is CASRRDSIPTDTQYF. CDR3 coding DNA: TGCGCCAGCAGGAGGGACAGTATACCCACAGATACGCAGTATTTT.

The chain combines TRBV5-8 with TRBJ2-1; 11 bases line up with TRBD2. The J segment lost 7 bases and the V segment lost 2 bases, leaving 5 bases of the junction unmatched. The CDR3 is 15 residues long. Germline loops: CDR1 SGHTS, CDR2 YDEGEE. This chain's CDR3 is CASSFTSGRGNEQFF. The CDR3 DNA reads as TGTGCCAGCAGCTTTACTAGCGGGAGAGGGAATGAGCAGTTCTTC.

The chain combines TRBV19 with TRBJ1-5; 10 bases align to TRBD1. The CDR3 loop spans 17 amino acids. The germline CDR1 and CDR2 sequences are LNHDA and SQIVND (reference sequence). V was clipped by 10 bases and J by 0 bases; unmatched bases: 12. The CDR3 protein is CATQRQGARDSNQPQHF. Written as DNA, the CDR3 is TGTGCCACCCAGCGACAGGGGGCAAGGGATAGCAATCAGCCCCAGCATTTT.

The chain joins TRBV5-6 to TRBJ2-3; D unresolved. The germline V gene encodes CDR1 SGHDT and CDR2 YYEEEE. This CDR3 is built from 13 residues. The V end lost 0 bases, the J end lost 4 bases, and 6 bases lay between the germline ends. The DNA for the CDR3 is TGTGCCAGCAGCTTGGGTGGCCCAGATACGCAGTATTTT. This sequence encodes CASSLGGPDTQYF.

The J gene is TRBJ2-1, the V gene TRBV5-1; perhaps TRBD2 as D (5 bases). With 0 bases removed from V and 6 bases from J, the gap between germline ends came to 13 bases. This CDR3 has 15 residues. CDR1 SGHRS and CDR2 YFSETQ come from the germline V gene. CDR3 loop: CASSLVVAAGNEQFF. In nucleotides, the CDR3 is TGCGCCAGCAGCTTGGTGGTAGCTGCGGGCAATGAGCAGTTCTTC.

The chain combines TRBV2 with TRBJ1-1, with TRBD1 matching over 7 bases. The CDR3 covers 15 residues. V shed 7 bases and J 3 bases; nucleotides not matched to a gene: 11. The germline CDR1 and CDR2 sequences are SNHLY and FYNNEI. CDR3 in DNA: TGTGCCAGCACCCCAAGACAGGGAAGGGACACTGAAGCTTTCTTT. It yields the protein CASTPRQGRDTEAFF.

This sequence joins TRBV2 and TRBJ1-5; D not certain. Trimming left V 5 bases short and J 5 bases short, with 13 bases between. CDR3 length: 14 amino acids. The germline V gene encodes CDR1 SNHLY and CDR2 FYNNEI. CDR3 residues: CASSPTRVYQPQHF. The DNA of the CDR3 is TGTGCCAGCAGTCCCACAAGGGTATATCAGCCCCAGCATTTT.

CDR3 sequence: CASSLPGASQPQHF. In DNA, the CDR3 is TGTGCCAGCAGCCTCCCGGGGGCCAGTCAGCCCCAGCATTTT. The genes are TRBV7-2 and TRBJ1-5, with D possibly matching TRBD1 (6 bases). Germline loops: CDR1 SGHTA, CDR2 FQGNSA. The CDR3 covers 14 residues. V dropped 5 bases and J dropped 6 bases, with 14 bases sitting between them.

The gene calls are TRBV12-5 and TRBJ2-3; no reliable D call. The germline V gene encodes CDR1 LGHNT and CDR2 FRNRAP. The ends were cut back, 7 bases at V and 1 base at J, with 9 bases in the middle. The CDR3 consists of 13 residues. CDR3 sequence reads: CASAASGTDTQYF. The DNA of the CDR3 is TGTGCTAGTGCGGCCAGCGGCACAGATACGCAGTATTTT.

This clone was detected a few times. This chain joins TRBV5-1 and TRBJ2-5; the D is unclear. Germline V gives CDR1 SGHRS, CDR2 YFSETQ. The V end was cut by 4 bases, the J end by 0 bases, with 4 bases between. The CDR3 is 12 residues long. The DNA of the CDR3 is TGCGCCAGCAGCCAGTACCAAGAGACCCAGTACTTC. It yields the protein CASSQYQETQYF.

Worth noting for this clone: In the same sample, other DNA sequences code for this CDR3. The chain combines TRBV7-9 with TRBJ2-3; TRBD2 matches at 10 bases. The J segment lost 2 bases and the V segment lost 1 base, leaving 3 bases of the junction unmatched. This CDR3 contains 16 residues. The germline gives CDR1 SEHNR, CDR2 FQNEAQ (reference sequence). CDR3 residues: CASSLGLAGATDTQYF. CDR3 coding DNA: TGTGCCAGCAGCTTAGGGCTAGCGGGAGCCACAGATACGCAGTATTTT.